The 28 T cell receptor beta chains below were found in one sample sequenced in a study of graft-versus-host responses after intestinal transplantation (dated by TCRdb to the early 2020s). According to the study, the label for this sample's time point signals: cells obtained before transplantation from donor or recipient. No antigen is known for these receptors. The method behind the library was the immunoSEQ multiplex PCR assay. TCRdb provides this immuneACCESS table in a form limited to in-frame rearrangements. Some clones are lacking; in checked studies, under half of them reflect an unresolved V gene, and why the rest are absent is not known. For this sample the table gives more than 75,000 clones, of which approximately 90% were detected only once. The ten largest clones represent less than 0.45% of the sample. This material consisted of unstimulated CD4+ T cells sorted from spleen or lymph node cells, taken before transplant. Receptor source: a human donor who was the organ donor for an intestinal transplant.

V and J are TRBV6-1 and TRBJ1-1; 8 nucleotides agree with TRBD1. V gave up 0 bases and J gave up 5 bases; unmatched junction bases: 11. The CDR3 runs to 17 residues. Germline V gives CDR1 MNHNS, CDR2 SASEGT. The CDR3 sequence is CASSEALRKTGGTEAFF. The CDR3 nucleotides read TGTGCCAGCAGTGAAGCGCTTCGGAAAACAGGGGGGACTGAAGCTTTCTTT.

The chain links TRBV29-1 to TRBJ2-2; TRBD1 agrees at 11 bases. The CDR3 has 13 amino acids. The germline gives CDR1 SQVTM, CDR2 ANQGSEA. Trimming took 6 bases from V and 5 from J; bases not matched to a gene: 2. CDR3 region: CSVRDRGTGELFF. Written as DNA, the CDR3 is TGCAGCGTCCGGGACAGGGGGACCGGGGAGCTGTTTTTT.

The DNA of the CDR3 is TGTGCCAGCTTTCCTACAGGGGTTAATTACGAGCAGTACTTC. Protein product: CASFPTGVNYEQYF. V usage is TRBV28 and J usage is TRBJ2-7, with TRBD1 matching over 7 bases. The CDR3 has 14 residues. The junction had 11 bases not matched to a gene; V was cut back by 8 bases and J by 4 bases. Germline assignment: CDR1 MDHEN and CDR2 SYDVKM.

On this clone itself: The junction does not match germline at one end; this may be a read error. The V and J genes are TRBV7-7 and TRBJ1-1; 11 positions agree with TRBD1. The V gene's germline CDR1 is SSHAT and CDR2 FNYEAQ (reference sequence). The CDR3 has 18 amino acids. Here the CDR3 DNA reads TGTGCTAGCAGCCCAAAACCGGGACAGGGGGTCTTGAACACTGAAGCTTTCTTT. This translates into CASSPKPGQGVLNTEAFF.

CDR3 loop: CASRQGATNTEAFF. CDR3 sequence (DNA): TGTGCCAGCAGGCAGGGGGCGACGAACACTGAAGCTTTCTTT. The rearrangement uses TRBV2 and TRBJ1-1; TRBD1 agrees at 8 bases. The CDR3 is made up of 14 amino acids. V gave up 6 bases and J gave up 1 base; unmatched junction bases: 4. CDR1 SNHLY and CDR2 FYNNEI come from the germline V gene.

This chain uses TRBV9 with TRBJ2-1, with D unclear. Germline CDR1 reads SGDLS; CDR2 reads YYNGEE. V was pared by 0 bases and J by 6 bases, with 7 bases between. The CDR3 has 13 residues. CDR3 coding DNA: TGTGCCAGCAGCGTAGATTATCTCAATGAGCAGTTCTTC. Translating gives CASSVDYLNEQFF.

This clone appeared a single time. The rearrangement uses TRBV27 and TRBJ2-1; 7 bases agree with TRBD2. V shed 3 bases and J 5 bases; nucleotides not matched to a gene: 4. Germline CDR1 and CDR2: MNHEY and SMNVEV (reference sequence). The CDR3 is 14 residues long. CDR3 residues: CASSLTSSHNEQFF. The CDR3 coding sequence is TGTGCCAGCAGTTTGACTAGCAGCCACAATGAGCAGTTCTTC.

The chain recombines TRBV7-3 with TRBJ2-2; 11 bases map to TRBD2. CDR1 SGHTA and CDR2 FQGTGA come from the germline V gene. Trimming removed 2 bases from V and 1 base from J; junction bases left unmatched: 0. The CDR3 has 16 amino acids. The CDR3 protein is CASSLLAGGNTGELFF. The DNA of the CDR3 is TGTGCCAGCAGCTTACTAGCGGGGGGGAACACCGGGGAGCTGTTTTTT.

The gene calls are TRBV5-4 and TRBJ1-5; D ambiguous. Between the trimmed V and J ends, which lost 4 bases and 4 bases, there was a span of 3 bases. Germline values: CDR1 SGHNT, CDR2 YYREEE (reference sequence). The CDR3 has 11 residues. This chain's CDR3 is CASSVNQPQHF. CDR3 DNA: TGTGCCAGCAGCGTAAATCAGCCCCAGCATTTT.

The genes are TRBV21-1 and TRBJ1-2; the D call TRBD1 from the table was never checked on the DNA. TRBV21-1 is described as a pseudogene. The CDR3 is made up of 12 amino acids. The CDR3 loop is CASSSQGTGYTF. CDR3 in DNA: TGTGCCAGCAGCAGCCAGGGGACTGGCTACACCTTC.

This sequence joins TRBV7-8 and TRBJ1-1; D may be TRBD1 (6 bases). Germline-derived CDR1 and CDR2 are SGHVS and FQNEAQ. The V end lost 5 bases, the J end lost 0 bases, and 16 bases lay between the germline ends. CDR3 size: 16 residues. CDR3 sequence reads: CASSLRGQFMNTEAFF. In DNA, the CDR3 is TGTGCCAGCAGCCTTAGAGGACAGTTTATGAACACTGAAGCTTTCTTT.

The sample holds a few counts of this clone. This rearrangement joins TRBV30 to TRBJ2-7, with D perhaps matching TRBD2 (6 bases). The CDR3 is 13 amino acids. Germline lookup yields CDR1 GTSNPN and CDR2 SVGIG (reference sequence). With 3 bases removed from V and 0 bases from J, the gap between germline ends came to 9 bases. Here the CDR3 DNA reads TGTGCCTGGAGACGGGGGAGCTCCTACGAGCAGTACTTC. Residues: CAWRRGSSYEQYF.

This chain uses TRBV7-9 with TRBJ2-1; 12 bases are shared with TRBD2. The germline V gene encodes CDR1 SEHNR and CDR2 FQNEAQ (reference sequence). This CDR3 spans 15 amino acids. V lost 6 bases and J lost 2; bases outside the gene matches: 2. In DNA, the CDR3 is TGTGCCAGCAGTTCTAGCGGGAGGGCCTACAATGAGCAGTTCTTC. Translation gives CASSSSGRAYNEQFF.

This clone was recorded a few times. In DNA form, the CDR3 reads TGTGCCAGCAGCCAAGTCTTTGGACAGGGGGCAACTAATGAAAAACTGTTTTTT. Its protein product is CASSQVFGQGATNEKLFF. The chain is built from TRBV16 and TRBJ1-4, with TRBD1 matching 10 bases. CDR1 is KGHSY and CDR2 is FQNENV in the germline V gene. The CDR3 runs to 18 residues. J gave up 0 bases and V 2 bases, and 6 bases lay outside the gene matches. Full variable domain (outside the CDR3, taken from reference TRBV16 and TRBJ1-4): GEEVAQTPKHLVRGEGQKAKLYCAPIKGHSYVFWYQQVLKNEFKFLISFQNENVFDETGMPKERFSAKCLPNSPCSLEIQATKLEDSAVYFCASSQVFGQGATNEKLFFGSGTQLSVL.

This rearrangement joins TRBV6-6 to TRBJ2-1; TRBD2 matches 12 bases. The V gene's germline CDR1 is MNHNY and CDR2 SVGAGI (reference sequence). CDR3 length equals 15 residues. Trimming at V came to 6 bases and at J to 9 bases, leaving 9 bases not matched to a gene. CDR3 sequence reads: CASRRLAGELGEQFF. CDR3 DNA sequence: TGTGCCAGCAGACGACTAGCGGGAGAGTTGGGTGAGCAGTTCTTC.

This rearrangement joins TRBV5-1 to TRBJ2-5; perhaps TRBD1 as D (6 bases). The CDR3 is 15 amino acids. From germline, CDR1 is SGHRS and CDR2 YFSETQ. V was cut by 2 bases and J by 4 bases, with 15 bases left in between. CDR3 coding DNA: TGCGCCAGCAGCTTCAACAGGGTATCGGGAGAGACCCAGTACTTC. It encodes CASSFNRVSGETQYF.

The rearrangement uses TRBV27 and TRBJ2-3, with 9 bases aligning to TRBD1. This CDR3 spans 15 amino acids. V lost 5 bases to trimming and J lost 9 bases; unmatched junction nucleotides: 12. Germline values: CDR1 MNHEY, CDR2 SMNVEV (reference sequence). The CDR3 here is CASSPRDRVRGTQYF. The CDR3 DNA sequence: TGTGCCAGCAGTCCCCGGGACAGGGTCCGGGGGACGCAGTATTTT.

The CDR3 coding sequence is TGTGCCAGCAGCTTCGGGGGTGGGTACGAGCAGTACTTC. It encodes CASSFGGGYEQYF. The rearrangement joins TRBV11-3 to TRBJ2-7; D might be TRBD2 (6 bases). The germline V gene has CDR1 SGHNT and CDR2 YENEEA. Trimming took off 3 bases at V and 4 bases at J, with 10 bases between the two ends. The CDR3 extends over 13 amino acids.

The CDR3 nucleotides are TGTGCCAGCAGCTTAGACAGTCCCCCAGATACGCAGTATTTT. Translating it yields CASSLDSPPDTQYF. The chain has TRBV5-8 and TRBJ2-3; TRBD1 might be the D (5 bases). V lost 2 bases and J lost 4, with 11 bases in between. Germline CDR1 SGHTS, CDR2 YDEGEE. CDR3 size: 14 residues. Looking up the rest from reference TRBV5-8 and TRBJ2-3 gives the full variable domain: EAGVTQSPTHLIKTRGQQATLRCSPISGHTSVYWYQQALGLGLQFLLWYDEGEERNRGNFPPRFSGRQFPNYSSELNVNALELEDSALYLCASSLDSPPDTQYFGPGTRLTVL.

The J gene is TRBJ2-1, the V gene TRBV29-1; D ambiguous. The CDR3 covers 11 residues. Germline CDR1 is SQVTM and CDR2 is ANQGSEA. Trimming took off 7 bases at V and 7 bases at J, with 11 bases between the two ends. The DNA of the CDR3 is TGCAGCGCCGTCCTTGTGAATGAGCAGTTCTTC. Its translation is CSAVLVNEQFF.

The J gene is TRBJ1-3, the V gene TRBV28; D gene unclear. Germline CDR1 is MDHEN and CDR2 is SYDVKM. Between the trimmed V and J ends, which lost 3 bases and 0 bases, there was a span of 9 bases. This CDR3 contains 15 residues. The CDR3 reads CASSFLRLSGNTIYF. The CDR3 DNA reads TGTGCCAGCAGTTTTTTGCGGCTCTCTGGAAACACCATATATTTT. Using reference TRBV28 and TRBJ1-3 for the parts outside the CDR3, the full variable domain is DVKVTQSSRYLVKRTGEKVFLECVQDMDHENMFWYRQDPGLGLRLIYFSYDVKMKEKGDIPEGYSVSREKKERFSLILESASTNQTSMYLCASSFLRLSGNTIYFGEGSWLTVV.

The chain recombines TRBV9 with TRBJ2-5; 14 bases fit TRBD2. V lost 4 bases to trimming and J lost 5 bases; unmatched junction nucleotides: 13. CDR1 SGDLS and CDR2 YYNGEE come from the germline V gene. The CDR3 contains 18 residues. The CDR3 nucleotides are TGTGCCAGCAGCCGGAGTTGGGGGACTAGCGGGGGTGGCGAGACCCAGTACTTC. Encoded protein: CASSRSWGTSGGGETQYF.

The chain carries TRBV19 and TRBJ1-3, with D hard to call. Germline values: CDR1 LNHDA, CDR2 SQIVND (reference sequence). The CDR3 contains 14 residues. V shed 7 bases and J shed 2 bases, with 12 bases lying between them. In DNA, the CDR3 is TGTGCCAGTAAACCCACTCGAGCTGGAAACACCATATATTTT. This codes for CASKPTRAGNTIYF. The full variable domain, completed using reference TRBV19 and TRBJ1-3, is DGGITQSPKYLFRKEGQNVTLSCEQNLNHDAMYWYRQDPGQGLRLIYYSQIVNDFQKGDIAEGYSVSREKKESFPLTVTSAQKNPTAFYLCASKPTRAGNTIYFGEGSWLTVV.

The V call is TRBV11-3, the J call TRBJ2-2, with 14 positions matching TRBD2. The CDR3 has 19 residues. Germline trimming cut 1 base from V and 7 bases from J; bases unmatched to any gene: 11. Germline values: CDR1 SGHNT, CDR2 YENEEA. This CDR3 is CASSLGLTGTSGSVGELFF. CDR3 in DNA: TGTGCCAGCAGCTTAGGGCTAACCGGGACTAGCGGGAGCGTCGGGGAGCTGTTTTTT. Based on the CDR3 plus reference TRBV11-3 and TRBJ2-2, the full variable domain is EAGVVQSPRYKIIEKKQPVAFWCNPISGHNTLYWYLQNLGQGPELLIRYENEEAVDDSQLPKDRFSAERLKGVDSTLKIQPAELGDSAVYLCASSLGLTGTSGSVGELFFGEGSRLTVL.

V gene TRBV11-2 combines with J gene TRBJ2-7; 10 bases fit TRBD1. The germline V gene has CDR1 SGHAT and CDR2 FQNNGV. CDR3 length: 15 residues. The trim removed 5 bases at V and 3 bases at J, leaving 7 bases unmatched. CDR3 nucleotides: TGTGCCAGCAGCCAACGACAGGGGGCTGGCTACGAGCAGTACTTC. It codes for CASSQRQGAGYEQYF. Drawing the rest from reference TRBV11-2 and TRBJ2-7, the complete variable domain is EAGVAQSPRYKIIEKRQSVAFWCNPISGHATLYWYQQILGQGPKLLIQFQNNGVVDDSQLPKDRFSAERLKGVDSTLKIQPAKLEDSAVYLCASSQRQGAGYEQYFGPGTRLTVT.

As concerns this clone: Other nucleotide sequences from this sample produce the same CDR3. The V gene is TRBV4-1, the J gene TRBJ2-3, with TRBD2 matching over 10 bases. Germline V gene data show CDR1 as MGHRA and CDR2 as YSYEKL. Unmatched junction bases numbered 12, after V lost 4 bases and J lost 2 bases. The CDR3 sequence is 18 residues long. The CDR3 sequence: CASSPGVLAGAYTDTQYF. The DNA for the CDR3 is TGCGCCAGCAGCCCAGGGGTGCTAGCGGGGGCCTACACAGATACGCAGTATTTT.

This chain's CDR3 is CASSQQGNTIYF. DNA of the CDR3: TGCGCCAGCAGTCAACAGGGAAACACCATATATTTT. V is TRBV23-1 and J is TRBJ1-3; D ambiguous. TRBV23-1 is known as an ORF, though its function is uncertain. The CDR3 is made up of 12 amino acids. Trimming removed 2 bases at V and 4 bases at J, with 3 bases between.

The rearrangement links TRBV7-9 to TRBJ1-2, with 7 bases that match TRBD1. CDR1 is SEHNR and CDR2 is FQNEAQ in the germline V gene (reference sequence). This CDR3 region has 14 residues. Trimming at V came to 4 bases and at J to 4 bases, leaving 6 bases not matched to a gene. The CDR3 protein is CASSYEDRAYGYTF. The CDR3 DNA reads TGTGCCAGCAGCTACGAAGACAGGGCCTATGGCTACACCTTC.